The present TCR beta chain was sequenced within a study of blood T cell repertoires in COVID-19. About the study: Whether acute or convalescent, the COVID-19 samples came from the United States, Italy and Spain. The cDNA or gDNA used as material had been derived from T cells, B-cell-depleted T cells, or PBMCs.

Authors' processing steps: From reference gene primer amplification, estimates of nucleated cell counts were derived. TCRdb's table, derived via immunoSEQ multiplex PCR, lists solely in-frame clones and lacks some. Clone size and V and J calls were adopted from that table, with D and trimming inferred from the DNA. The data show 200,000 to 250,000 clones, 86% seen once. Material for sequencing was peripheral blood. The receptor was isolated from a woman aged 45-65 years with acute or convalescent COVID-19.

CDR3 in DNA: TGTGCCAGCTCACCCGGACAGGGTGTGCCCGGGGAGCTGTTTTTT. This encodes CASSPGQGVPGELFF. The V and J genes are TRBV18 and TRBJ2-2; 8 bases line up with TRBD1. There are 15 residues in the CDR3. Germline CDR1 reads KGHSH; CDR2 reads LQKENI. V was pared by 3 bases and J by 6 bases, with 6 bases of the junction left unmatched. Looking up the rest from reference TRBV18 and TRBJ2-2 gives the full variable domain: NAGVMQNPRHLVRRRGQEARLRCSPMKGHSHVYWYRQLPEEGLKFMVYLQKENIIDESGMPKERFSAEFPKEGPSILRIQQVVRGDSAAYFCASSPGQGVPGELFFGEGSRLTVL.